This record concerns one T cell receptor beta chain sequence. The source of the sample is a study of CD8 T cells in Susac syndrome. From blood CD8+ and CD4+ T cells, the TCR beta chain was sequenced. The controls, all healthy donors, were matched for age and sex. cDNA came from around 0.5 to 1 ug RNA primed by random hexamers. It was immunoSEQ multiplex PCR that amplified TCR beta CDR3 across 54 Vbeta and 13 Jbeta. One entry per CDR3 protein results from TCRdb running MiXCR on the immunoSEQ multiplex PCR reads. The sample yields around 200,000 distinct CDR3 sequences, approximately 95% seen once. The sequenced sample was CD4+ T cells from PBMCs. The clonotype originates from a human donor in good health.

The CDR3, as DNA: TGTGCCAGCAGTTTAAAGCTAGCCCGGTTCTTC. This gives the protein CASSLKLARFF. The chain uses TRBV28 and TRBJ2-1, with D perhaps TRBD2 (5 bases). Germline V gene data show CDR1 as MDHEN and CDR2 as SYDVKM. The CDR3 has 11 amino acids. Between the trimmed V and J ends, which lost 2 bases and 15 bases, there was a span of 11 bases.